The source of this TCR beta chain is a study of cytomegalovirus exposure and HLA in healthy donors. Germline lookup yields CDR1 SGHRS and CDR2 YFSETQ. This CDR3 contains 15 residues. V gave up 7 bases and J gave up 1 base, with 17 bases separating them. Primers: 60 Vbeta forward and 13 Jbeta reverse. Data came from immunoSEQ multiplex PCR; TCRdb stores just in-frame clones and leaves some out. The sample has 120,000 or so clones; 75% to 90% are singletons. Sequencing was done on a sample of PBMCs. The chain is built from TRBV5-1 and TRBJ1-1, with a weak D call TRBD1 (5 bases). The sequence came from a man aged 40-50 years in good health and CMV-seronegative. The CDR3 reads CASAPPAGRNTEAFF. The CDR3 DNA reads TGCGCCAGCGCCCCCCCAGCAGGGCGGAACACTGAAGCTTTCTTT.